This T cell receptor beta chain was sequenced in a study of blood T cell repertoires in COVID-19. The germline V gene encodes CDR1 SGHTA and CDR2 FQGNSA. V shed 3 bases, J shed 3 bases, and the junction held 6 bases outside the gene matches. The CDR3 sequence is 15 residues long. A PCR-confirmed or clinician-diagnosed COVID-19 case had contacted exposed participants within 2 weeks of entry. Clones were read by immunoSEQ multiplex PCR, and TCRdb kept only the in-frame ones, dropping some. The table has 350,000 to 450,000 clones, nearly 90% seen once; the top ten hold about 1.5%. This chain links TRBV7-2 with TRBJ2-7; 9 nucleotides agree with TRBD1. Source material: PBMCs or T cells enriched from blood (not recorded which). The receptor comes from a woman in her late teens or twenties who had been exposed to COVID-19. CDR3 coding DNA: TGTGCCAGCAGCTTCTCCGGGACAGGGAACTACGAGCAGTACTTC. It yields the protein CASSFSGTGNYEQYF. Complete variable domain (other parts from reference TRBV7-2 and TRBJ2-7): GAGVSQSPSNKVTEKGKDVELRCDPISGHTALYWYRQSLGQGLEFLIYFQGNSAPDKSGLPSDRFSAERTGGSVSTLTIQRTQQEDSAVYLCASSFSGTGNYEQYFGPGTRLTVT.